Here is one TCR beta chain with its context. Trimming pared 5 bases from V and 0 bases from J, leaving 10 bases between. CDR1 MNHEY and CDR2 SMNVEV come from the germline V gene (reference sequence). The CDR3 length is 14 residues. How the authors handled the data: Reference gene primer amplification in the assay estimated nucleated cell counts. The repertoire was sequenced with immunoSEQ multiplex PCR; TCRdb's copy has only in-frame clones and lacks some. For V, J and clone size, that table is used; D and trimming come from the DNA. The sample contains about 210,000 clones, 84% of which appear only once. The source of the sample is a study of blood T cell repertoires in COVID-19. Overall study context: Samples taken during acute and convalescent COVID-19 were collected in the United States, Italy and Spain. PBMCs, B-cell-depleted T cells, or T cells provided the cDNA or gDNA that made up the material.

The chain uses TRBV27 and TRBJ1-1; D might be TRBD1 (5 bases). This receptor was obtained from a man between 40 and 49 years old who had recovered from COVID-19. Sequenced material: peripheral blood. The CDR3 loop is CASSGKGVNTEAFF. In DNA form, the CDR3 reads TGTGCCAGCAGTGGAAAAGGGGTGAACACTGAAGCTTTCTTT.